These 25 T cell receptor beta chains originate from one sample sequenced in a study of molecular identifiers for immune sequencing clone quantification. TCRdb independently ran MiXCR on the PCR reads; one entry per CDR3 protein. The sample yields around 460,000 distinct CDR3 sequences, roughly 25% seen once. Source material: naive CD8+ T cells from blood, with Jurkat cell RNA spiked in. Regarding subset: FACS-sorted CD8+CD4-CCR7+CD45RA+ naive T cells. These TCRs come from a human donor in good health. Some libraries in this study had Jurkat cell RNA spiked in.

Only a few counts were recorded for this clonotype. CDR3 protein: CASSIGQGYEAFF. CDR3 sequence (DNA): TGCGCCAGCAGCATAGGACAGGGGTATGAAGCTTTCTTT. The genes are TRBV5-1 and TRBJ1-1; 9 nucleotides line up with TRBD1. Per the germline V gene, CDR1 is SGHRS and CDR2 is YFSETQ. The V segment lost 4 bases and the J segment 7 bases; nucleotides outside the gene matches: 5. The length of the CDR3 is 13 residues.

The V and J genes are TRBV20-1 and TRBJ2-1, with TRBD2 identical over 13 bases. This CDR3 is built from 16 residues. V lost 0 bases to trimming and J lost 4 bases; unmatched junction nucleotides: 3. Germline CDR1 DFQATT, CDR2 SNEGSKA (reference sequence). The CDR3 DNA is TGCAGTGCTAGAGATTTGGGACTAGCGGGGTACAATGAGCAGTTCTTC. It translates to CSARDLGLAGYNEQFF.

This clonotype was detected ten times or more. The chain joins TRBV28 to TRBJ2-5, with 10 positions matching TRBD1. This CDR3 spans 15 amino acids. The V and J ends lost 6 bases and 2 bases, in that order; junction bases with no gene match: 6. Looked up from germline, CDR1 is MDHEN and CDR2 is SYDVKM. The CDR3 protein is CASRLTGGWQETQYF. Here the CDR3 DNA reads TGTGCCAGCAGGTTGACAGGGGGCTGGCAAGAGACCCAGTACTTC.

Comments on this clonotype: The junction does not match germline at one end; this may be a read error. The V and J genes are TRBV2 and TRBJ1-2, with D unclear. The germline V gene encodes CDR1 SNHLY and CDR2 FYNNEI. The CDR3 sequence is 15 residues long. CDR3 nucleotides: TGTGCCAGCAGTGCGTCGGCTCAACTTAACTATGGCTACATCTTC. Protein product: CASSASAQLNYGYIF.

With respect to this clonotype: Possible read error: a much larger clone is one base away. This sequence joins TRBV20-1 and TRBJ2-7; D unclear. Between the trimmed V and J ends, which lost 6 bases and 4 bases, there was a span of 10 bases. Germline values: CDR1 DFQATT, CDR2 SNEGSKA (reference sequence). The length of the CDR3 is 11 residues. CDR3 region: CSATTDYEQYF. CDR3 sequence (DNA): TGCAGTGCCACTACAGATTACGAGCAGTACTTC.

This clonotype has a count of ten or more. The chain links TRBV28 to TRBJ2-3; TRBD2 might be the D (6 bases). The CDR3 loop spans 14 amino acids. Trimming removed 5 bases at V and 5 bases at J, with 14 bases between. Germline V gene data show CDR1 as MDHEN and CDR2 as SYDVKM. CDR3 in DNA: TGTGCCAGCAGTCTTGGGACTGGTAGAGATACGCAGTATTTT. It yields the protein CASSLGTGRDTQYF. The entire variable domain, with the rest obtained from reference TRBV28 and TRBJ2-3, is as follows: DVKVTQSSRYLVKRTGEKVFLECVQDMDHENMFWYRQDPGLGLRLIYFSYDVKMKEKGDIPEGYSVSREKKERFSLILESASTNQTSMYLCASSLGTGRDTQYFGPGTRLTVL.

This clonotype was detected only a few times. V is TRBV6-2 or TRBV6-3 and J is TRBJ1-3; D remains ambiguous. Germline-derived CDR1 and CDR2 are MNHEY and SVGEGT. This CDR3 region has 14 residues. V was shortened by 8 bases and J by 0 bases, with 11 bases between the two germline ends. The CDR3 DNA follows: TGTGCCAGCGTCGGATCCAACTCTGGAAACACCATATATTTT. It yields the protein CASVGSNSGNTIYF.

This clonotype occurred many times. This rearrangement joins TRBV20-1 to TRBJ2-3; maybe TRBD2 (5 bases). Germline V gene lookup returns CDR1 DFQATT and CDR2 SNEGSKA (reference sequence). Trimming left V 0 bases short and J 3 bases short, with 10 bases between. The length of the CDR3 is 14 residues. CDR3 residues: CSARDRLPTDTQYF. The CDR3, as DNA: TGCAGTGCTAGAGATAGACTACCAACAGATACGCAGTATTTT.

The rearrangement uses TRBV9 and TRBJ2-7; D is possibly TRBD1 (6 bases). CDR1 and CDR2 from the germline V gene are SGDLS and YYNGEE. The CDR3 has 15 amino acids. V was shortened by 0 bases and J by 2 bases, with 12 bases between the two germline ends. CDR3 sequence (DNA): TGTGCCAGCAGCGTAGGACAGGCGTCGGCCTACGAGCAGTACTTC. Translated: CASSVGQASAYEQYF.

This clonotype was seen a few times. The J gene is TRBJ2-7, the V gene TRBV24-1, with unresolved D. V was clipped by 6 bases and J by 1 base, with 9 bases between them. The length of the CDR3 is 13 residues. Germline assignment: CDR1 KGHDR and CDR2 SFDVKD. The CDR3 sequence: CATSTRLSYEQYF. The CDR3 DNA is TGTGCCACCAGTACCAGGCTGTCCTACGAGCAGTACTTC.

This chain links TRBV27 with TRBJ2-3; 12 bases align to TRBD2. The CDR3 length is 16 residues. Germline lookup yields CDR1 MNHEY and CDR2 SMNVEV (reference sequence). The ends lost 3 bases at V and 4 bases at J; junction bases unmatched: 5. CDR3 DNA sequence: TGTGCCAGCAGTTTTGGACTAGCGGGGAGCGCAGATACGCAGTATTTT. Its protein product is CASSFGLAGSADTQYF.

This clonotype has only a few counts. The rearrangement uses TRBV19 and TRBJ2-1; D is perhaps TRBD1 (6 bases). CDR3 length: 14 amino acids. Deletions cut 6 bases from V and 2 bases from J, with 11 bases between. Germline-derived CDR1 and CDR2 are LNHDA and SQIVND (reference sequence). CDR3: CASRTGMAYNEQFF. The CDR3 bases are TGTGCCAGTAGAACAGGGATGGCCTACAATGAGCAGTTCTTC.

The table lists this clonotype with many counts. The chain carries TRBV7-9 and TRBJ1-1; D not resolved. V lost 4 bases and J 0 bases, leaving 6 bases between the germline ends. The length of the CDR3 is 13 residues. Germline CDR1 is SEHNR and CDR2 is FQNEAQ (reference sequence). The CDR3, as DNA: TGTGCCAGCAGCTCGCCCTTGAACACTGAAGCTTTCTTT. It specifies CASSSPLNTEAFF.

This clonotype has only one observation. With a much larger clone just one base away, this may be a read error. The CDR3 spells CVSSPPTGERRGTEAFF. In nucleotides, the CDR3 is TGTGTCAGCAGCCCCCCGACAGGGGAGAGGCGCGGAACTGAAGCTTTCTTT. The chain is built from TRBV7-2 and TRBJ1-1, with 8 bases matching TRBD1. The CDR3 covers 17 residues. Per germline, CDR1 SGHTA and CDR2 FQGNSA.

This clonotype was seen a handful of times. The chain recombines TRBV7-9 with TRBJ1-3; D might be TRBD1 (5 bases). The CDR3 is made up of 13 amino acids. Germline V gives CDR1 SEHNR, CDR2 FQNEAQ (reference sequence). Trimming took off 1 base at V and 8 bases at J, with 9 bases between the two ends. In DNA form, the CDR3 reads TGTGCCAGCAGCTTAGGAGGGGTCGACACCATATATTTT. Its translation is CASSLGGVDTIYF.

This clonotype was picked up many times. This chain joins TRBV29-1 and TRBJ2-5; 7 bases are a match to TRBD1. This CDR3 has 13 amino acids. The V segment lost 5 bases and the J segment 6 bases; nucleotides outside the gene matches: 9. Germline V lookup: CDR1 SQVTM, CDR2 ANQGSEA. The CDR3 nucleotides are TGCAGCGTTCCTCAGACAGGGATGAAGACCCAGTACTTC. Amino acid sequence: CSVPQTGMKTQYF. The full variable domain, with the rest looked up from reference TRBV29-1 and TRBJ2-5, is SAVISQKPSRDICQRGTSLTIQCQVDSQVTMMFWYRQQPGQSLTLIATANQGSEATYESGFVIDKFPISRPNLTFSTLTVSNMSPEDSSIYLCSVPQTGMKTQYFGPGTRLLVL.

This clonotype came up once. This CDR3 is missing its conserved last phenylalanine or tryptophan, likely due to a read error. The J gene is TRBJ2-5, the V gene TRBV29-1; D unresolved. The germline CDR1 and CDR2 sequences are SQVTM and ANQGSEA. This CDR3 is 12 amino acids long. V shed 4 bases and J shed 2 bases, with 8 bases lying between them. In nucleotides, the CDR3 is TGCAGCGTTGGCAGTCCTCAAGAGACCCAGTACCTC. As protein: CSVGSPQETQYL.

The rearrangement uses TRBV2 and TRBJ2-1; D remains ambiguous. The CDR3 contains 15 residues. V dropped 2 bases and J dropped 8 bases, with 16 bases sitting between them. The germline CDR1 and CDR2 sequences are SNHLY and FYNNEI. CDR3 loop: CASSESQVVLDEQFF. DNA of the CDR3: TGTGCCAGCAGTGAAAGTCAGGTGGTCCTCGATGAGCAGTTCTTC.

As regards this clonotype: This may arise from a read error, as a much more abundant clone is one base away. This chain links TRBV4-1 with TRBJ2-7; no firm D call. Trimming pared 0 bases from V and 5 bases from J, leaving 14 bases between. This CDR3 is built from 15 residues. Germline assignment: CDR1 MGHRA and CDR2 YSYEKL. The CDR3 here is CASSQEYSEANEQYF. CDR3 in DNA: TGCGCCAGCAGCCAAGAGTACAGTGAAGCCAACGAGCAGTACTTC.

Many counts were recorded for this clonotype. The V gene is TRBV20-1, the J gene TRBJ1-5; 9 positions agree with TRBD1. The CDR3 loop spans 18 amino acids. V shed 3 bases and J 5 bases; nucleotides not matched to a gene: 17. Germline-derived CDR1 and CDR2 are DFQATT and SNEGSKA (reference sequence). The CDR3 reads CSASDWKRTGESYQPQHF. CDR3 sequence (DNA): TGCAGTGCTAGTGATTGGAAAAGGACAGGGGAAAGTTATCAGCCCCAGCATTTT.

This clonotype was seen only a few times. This sequence joins TRBV4-3 and TRBJ2-7; D ambiguous. This CDR3 spans 15 amino acids. Germline V gives CDR1 LGHNA, CDR2 YSLEER. Trimming shortened V by 1 base and J by 0 bases, and 10 bases separated the two germline ends. The CDR3 nucleotides are TGCGCCAGCAGCCAAGGGAAAGAGGACTCCTACGAGCAGTACTTC. Its protein product is CASSQGKEDSYEQYF.

This sequence joins TRBV11-2 and TRBJ2-7, with D perhaps given as TRBD1 or TRBD2 (7 bases each). V lost 5 bases and J lost 4, with 15 bases in between. The CDR3 has 14 residues. Germline V lookup: CDR1 SGHAT, CDR2 FQNNGV. The CDR3 sequence is CASSPGGGFYEQYF. CDR3 bases: TGTGCCAGCAGCCCAGGGGGGGGCTTTTACGAGCAGTACTTC.

This clonotype was picked up a small number of times. The chain has TRBV4-3 and TRBJ2-3, with 10 bases fitting TRBD2. V lost 0 bases, J lost 3 bases, and 6 bases stayed unmatched. Germline values: CDR1 LGHNA, CDR2 YSLEER. The CDR3 runs 17 residues. The CDR3 DNA reads as TGCGCCAGCAGCCAAGATTTGGCTAGCGGGAGAACAGATACGCAGTATTTT. Translated: CASSQDLASGRTDTQYF.

The chain joins TRBV12-3 or TRBV12-4 to TRBJ1-2; D perhaps matches TRBD1 (5 bases). This CDR3 spans 17 amino acids. V shed 6 bases and J shed 0 bases, with 20 bases lying between them. CDR3 sequence reads: CASSSGPGTQTNYGYTF. Written as DNA, the CDR3 is TGTGCCAGCAGCTCTGGGCCCGGGACCCAAACTAACTATGGCTACACCTTC.

The chain uses TRBV12-3 or TRBV12-4 and TRBJ1-1, with 7 bases aligning to TRBD1. This CDR3 spans 14 amino acids. The ends lost 6 bases at V and 5 bases at J; junction bases unmatched: 9. In DNA, the CDR3 is TGTGCCAGCAGAAGAGGGGGCGGCATTACTGAAGCTTTCTTT. Its protein is CASRRGGGITEAFF.